The T cell receptor beta chain under discussion was sequenced for a study of T cell repertoires in cytomegalovirus infection. About the research overall: Public TCR beta signatures provided an indication of both CMV infection and a matching HLA type.

In its sample, this clonotype was seen many times. Its specificity is unknown. V was pared by 2 bases and J by 0 bases, with 14 bases between. Germline CDR1 and CDR2: MNHEY and SVGAGI. CDR3 length: 17 amino acids. TCRdb reprocessed the reads via MiXCR and lists one record per CDR3 protein. The profile shows 700,000 to 850,000 distinct CDR3 sequences, about 30% of them singletons. V usage is TRBV6-5 and J usage is TRBJ1-3; D call uncertain. This clonotype was sampled from a human donor in good health (CMV status not recorded). Some clones in this sample may be carry-over from other donors' samples. Specimen: cultured CD8+ T cells from PBMCs, collected from culture after CMV antigen stimulation. CDR3 protein: CASSYDIGSLSGNTIYF. The CDR3 DNA reads as TGTGCCAGCAGTTACGATATAGGTAGCCTCTCTGGAAACACCATATATTTT.